The 17 T cell receptor beta chains given below trace back to one sample, sequenced in a study of T cells in Graves' hyperthyroidism and ophthalmopathy. Regions amplified from RNA transcripts were the TCR beta CDR3 regions. With the HTBI primer set, the TCR CDR3 went through a first round of RT-PCR. TCRdb re-derived calls from the multiplex PCR reads in MiXCR, one entry per CDR3 protein. The sample lists a few hundred thousand distinct CDR3 sequences, roughly 46% seen once, with 15% to 20% in the top ten. The sequencing input was peripheral blood or thyroid tissue (not recorded which). These receptors were collected from an adult woman with Graves' disease, either hyperthyroidism or ophthalmopathy (not recorded which).

This clonotype was counted only a few times. An end of the junction differs from the germline gene, which may be a read error. This sequence joins TRBV10-3 and TRBJ2-1; no clear D. Germline loops: CDR1 ENHRY, CDR2 SYGVKD. CDR3 size: 11 residues. The CDR3 DNA is TGTGCCAGCAGTGAGTACAATGAGCAGTTCTTT. Its protein is CASSEYNEQFF.

The CDR3 DNA follows: TGTGCCAGCAGCATACAGGGGCGATCCTACGAGCAGTACTTC. The encoded protein is CASSIQGRSYEQYF. V and J are TRBV5-6 and TRBJ2-7; 7 positions agree with TRBD1. The CDR3 spans 14 residues. Germline CDR1 is SGHDT and CDR2 is YYEEEE. The junction had 5 bases not matched to a gene; V was cut back by 4 bases and J by 1 base.

This clonotype appeared many times. J is TRBJ1-5 and V is TRBV6-1; 10 bases fit TRBD1. CDR1 is MNHNS, CDR2 SASEGT, per germline. Trimming removed 9 bases from V and 7 bases from J; junction bases left unmatched: 9. The CDR3 runs 14 residues. The CDR3 DNA is TGTGCCAGTCGAGGGACAGGGGAGGGACAGCCCCAGCATTTT. It specifies CASRGTGEGQPQHF.

The chain couples TRBV24-1 to TRBJ1-1, with 7 bases aligning to TRBD1. Trimming took 3 bases from V and 9 from J; bases not matched to a gene: 12. This CDR3 has 15 residues. The germline V gene encodes CDR1 KGHDR and CDR2 SFDVKD. The CDR3 coding sequence is TGTGCCACCAGTGATGACGGACAGGCCCCTCTTCAAGCTTTCTTT. Protein product: CATSDDGQAPLQAFF.

This clonotype occurred many times. V usage is TRBV4-2 and J usage is TRBJ1-1; unclear D gene. Germline CDR1 and CDR2: LGHNA and YNFKEQ. The V and J ends lost 0 bases and 0 bases respectively, with 8 bases between them. The CDR3 consists of 15 residues. The chain's CDR3 is CASSQDRLMNTEAFF. The CDR3, as DNA: TGTGCCAGCAGCCAAGACAGACTCATGAACACTGAAGCTTTCTTT.

The chain has TRBV29-1 and TRBJ1-4; D gene uncertain. CDR1 and CDR2 from the germline V gene are SQVTM and ANQGSEA. The CDR3 has 12 residues. Trimming removed 7 bases from V and 3 bases from J, with 9 bases in between. Written as DNA, the CDR3 is TGCAGCGCTGGCGCGGCTAATGAAAAACTGTTTTTT. This gives the protein CSAGAANEKLFF.

This clonotype has a handful of counts. The rearrangement links TRBV28 to TRBJ1-5; D is possibly TRBD1 (5 bases). V was shortened by 8 bases and J by 2 bases, with 13 bases between the two germline ends. Germline values: CDR1 MDHEN, CDR2 SYDVKM. This CDR3 region has 14 residues. The CDR3 region has the DNA TGTGCCAGCCCGGGACCCCTGGGCAATCAGCCCCAGCATTTT. Its translation: CASPGPLGNQPQHF.

This clonotype has a handful of counts. The chain has TRBV28 and TRBJ2-7; TRBD1 aligns across 7 bases. Germline CDR1 reads MDHEN; CDR2 reads SYDVKM. Trimming at V came to 8 bases and at J to 1 base, leaving 8 bases not matched to a gene. The CDR3 has 14 amino acids. The CDR3 sequence: CASEQTGQSYEQYF. DNA for the CDR3: TGTGCCAGCGAACAAACGGGACAGTCCTACGAGCAGTACTTC.

V and J are TRBV6-5 and TRBJ2-7; D is perhaps TRBD2 (6 bases). V lost 2 bases, J lost 6 bases, and 17 bases lay in between. The CDR3 is 15 residues long. CDR1 is MNHEY, CDR2 SVGAGI, per germline. The CDR3 loop reads CASSYTAGREGEQYF. CDR3 DNA sequence: TGTGCCAGCAGTTACACGGCGGGACGGGAAGGCGAGCAGTACTTC.

V gene TRBV29-1 combines with J gene TRBJ1-2; 10 bases align to TRBD1. CDR1 and CDR2 from the germline V gene are SQVTM and ANQGSEA. This CDR3 is 12 amino acids long. Losses at the gene ends were 8 bases for V and 8 bases for J; bases not matched to a gene: 8. The CDR3: CSSLGQGTGYTF. CDR3 coding DNA: TGCAGCAGTTTGGGACAGGGGACCGGCTACACCTTC. Using reference TRBV29-1 and TRBJ1-2 for the parts outside the CDR3, the full variable domain is SAVISQKPSRDICQRGTSLTIQCQVDSQVTMMFWYRQQPGQSLTLIATANQGSEATYESGFVIDKFPISRPNLTFSTLTVSNMSPEDSSIYLCSSLGQGTGYTFGSGTRLTVV.

The chain joins TRBV20-1 to TRBJ2-3; 16 bases match TRBD2. The CDR3 covers 19 residues. Unmatched junction bases numbered 10, after V lost 1 base and J lost 3 bases. Germline V gene sequence: CDR1 DFQATT, CDR2 SNEGSKA (reference sequence). The chain's CDR3 is CSARAFPGLAGGPTDTQYF. CDR3 coding DNA: TGCAGTGCTAGAGCATTCCCGGGACTAGCGGGAGGGCCAACAGATACGCAGTATTTT.

The chain couples TRBV7-6 to TRBJ2-7, with a weak D call TRBD2 (5 bases). From germline, CDR1 is SGHVS and CDR2 FNYEAQ. The CDR3 runs 11 residues. The germline V and J ends were trimmed by 10 bases and 3 bases, with 10 bases remaining between them. This CDR3 is CAITEGYEQYF. The CDR3, as DNA: TGTGCCATTACAGAGGGCTACGAGCAGTACTTC.

Only a few counts were recorded for this clonotype. The chain carries TRBV7-3 and TRBJ1-2; tentative D call: TRBD1 (5 bases). The germline V gene has CDR1 SGHTA and CDR2 FQGTGA. V was shortened by 6 bases and J by 8 bases, with 19 bases between the two germline ends. This CDR3 comprises 14 residues. CDR3 sequence reads: CASREGFEYSGYTF. CDR3 bases: TGTGCCAGCAGGGAGGGGTTTGAGTACTCCGGCTACACCTTC.

This clonotype was counted many times. The genes are TRBV2 and TRBJ2-7; tentative D call: TRBD2 (6 bases). CDR3 length equals 13 residues. Germline CDR1 and CDR2: SNHLY and FYNNEI. The germline V and J ends were trimmed by 7 bases and 2 bases, with 12 bases remaining between them. CDR3 region: CASNRDSTYEQYF. The CDR3 DNA follows: TGTGCCAGCAACCGGGACTCCACCTACGAGCAGTACTTC.

This chain joins TRBV29-1 and TRBJ2-2, with 13 bases aligning to TRBD2. CDR3 length: 14 amino acids. The germline V gene encodes CDR1 SQVTM and CDR2 ANQGSEA. After removal of 8 bases from V and 5 bases from J, the junction contained 5 bases not matched to a gene. This chain's CDR3 is CSTAGLAGTGELFF. DNA for the CDR3: TGCAGCACTGCGGGACTAGCGGGAACCGGGGAGCTGTTTTTT.

J is TRBJ2-7 and V is TRBV7-9; 11 bases fit TRBD1. The CDR3 covers 16 residues. Germline V gene sequence: CDR1 SEHNR, CDR2 FQNEAQ (reference sequence). With 6 bases clipped from V and 0 bases from J, the junction kept 7 bases outside the gene matches. The CDR3 reads CASSLWGQGGSYEQYF. The CDR3 nucleotides read TGTGCCAGCAGTTTATGGGGACAGGGGGGCTCCTACGAGCAGTACTTC.

Ten or more counts support this clonotype. The V and J genes are TRBV2 and TRBJ2-7, with D perhaps TRBD1 or TRBD2 (5 bases each). CDR3 size: 16 residues. V lost 6 bases to trimming and J lost 7 bases, with 25 bases between them. Germline CDR1 is SNHLY and CDR2 is FYNNEI. The CDR3 here is CASRGRADSRSDEQYF. The CDR3 nucleotides read TGTGCCAGCAGGGGACGGGCGGATTCCCGATCGGATGAGCAGTACTTC.